The TCR beta chain under discussion was sequenced for a study of lymphopenia after photon versus proton radiotherapy. On this clone itself: The sample contains more than one DNA sequence encoding this CDR3.

Generated by immunoSEQ multiplex PCR, the TCRdb table keeps only in-frame clones and is missing some. Of approximately 17,000 clones in the sample, more than 65% were seen once. This CDR3 has 16 amino acids. V gave up 1 base and J gave up 4 bases, with 11 bases separating them. CDR1 SEHNR and CDR2 FQNEAQ come from the germline V gene (reference sequence). The TCR originated in a man in his 70s with pancreatic cancer. The gene calls are TRBV7-9 and TRBJ1-6, with D maybe TRBD1 (6 bases). The material was peripheral blood, obtained from a patient treated with proton-based radiotherapy. The CDR3 is CASSLGQGFYNSPLHF. CDR3 nucleotides: TGTGCCAGCAGCTTAGGGCAGGGGTTTTATAATTCACCCCTCCACTTT. The variable domain in full, with the rest retrieved from reference TRBV7-9 and TRBJ1-6, is DTGVSQNPRHKITKRGQNVTFRCDPISEHNRLYWYRQTLGQGPEFLTYFQNEAQLEKSRLLSDRFSAERPKGSFSTLEIQRTEQGDSAMYLCASSLGQGFYNSPLHFGNGTRLTVT.